What follows is one TCR beta chain and its context. This sample was taken from a study of blood T cells in healthy people across ages. Using a J-beta primer mix together with a sample-barcoded 5' primer, a second PCR was run for roughly 6 to 12 cycles. Each cDNA molecule, via a template-switch adaptor with 12 random nucleotides, was tagged. Each CDR3 protein is one row after TCRdb ran MiXCR on the 5' RACE reads. The sample holds over a million distinct CDR3 sequences; roughly 40% are singletons and the top ten take 6.5% to 10%. CDR3 length: 15 residues. Per the germline V gene, CDR1 is MDHEN and CDR2 is SYDVKM. Trimming at V came to 10 bases and at J to 1 base, leaving 12 bases not matched to a gene.

The specimen was blood. This TCR came from a woman aged 18-29 years in good health. The rearrangement joins TRBV28 to TRBJ2-7; TRBD1 agrees at 8 bases. The CDR3 loop is CATAIQGAQSYEQYF. The CDR3 nucleotides are TGTGCCACCGCCATTCAGGGGGCCCAATCCTACGAGCAGTACTTC.